This TCR beta chain was retrieved from a study of CD8 T cells in ankylosing spondylitis. Study observations and caveats: Reportedly, significant enrichment of disease-linked clones occurred in matched ankylosing spondylitis synovial fluid.

Researchers built TCR beta libraries using quantitative 5'-RACE with molecular barcodes. TCRdb reanalysed the 5' RACE reads using MiXCR and keeps one entry per CDR3 protein. The sample includes 200,000 to 250,000 distinct CDR3 sequences, around 24% seen only once; the top ten take roughly 6.7%. Germline trimming cut 6 bases from V and 4 bases from J; bases unmatched to any gene: 9. CDR3 size: 15 residues. Turning to this clonotype: Antigen: not known.

The sequencing input was blood, either unsorted or a sorted T cell fraction (not recorded which). The chain carries TRBV12-3 or TRBV12-4 and TRBJ2-7, with TRBD2 identical over 10 bases. This clonotype was sampled from a male donor with ankylosing spondylitis or in good health (not recorded which). CDR3 DNA sequence: TGTGCCAGCAGGCTAGCGGGAGCCCTACATTACGAGCAGTACTTC. Protein sequence: CASRLAGALHYEQYF.